The 8 T cell receptor beta chains in this list originate from one sample, sequenced in a study of identical twins. MiXCR, applied by TCRdb to the 5' RACE reads, yields one record per CDR3 protein. The sample shows some 660,000 distinct CDR3 sequences, 8.6% of them seen only once. The sample was also linked to a second study, of yellow fever vaccine responses in identical twins.

Sequenced: PBMCs. These receptors all stem from a woman aged 18-35 years in good health.

This clonotype came up a few times. The gene calls are TRBV7-8 and TRBJ2-2; 8 positions match TRBD2. V gave up 1 base and J gave up 0 bases; unmatched junction bases: 4. The length of the CDR3 is 17 residues. The germline gives CDR1 SGHVS, CDR2 FQNEAQ. DNA of the CDR3: TGTGCCAGCAGCTTAGGGGTACTAGCGGCGAACACCGGGGAGCTGTTTTTT. It is translated as CASSLGVLAANTGELFF.

This clonotype was counted only a few times. V gene TRBV11-3 combines with J gene TRBJ2-1; 10 bases are a match to TRBD2. Germline trimming cut 1 base from V and 9 bases from J; bases unmatched to any gene: 6. The CDR3 extends over 15 amino acids. Germline CDR1 SGHNT, CDR2 YENEEA. The CDR3 nucleotides read TGTGCCAGCAGCTTAGGGCTAGCGGGAGAGGTTGAGCAGTTCTTC. Its protein product is CASSLGLAGEVEQFF.

V usage is TRBV12-3 or TRBV12-4 and J usage is TRBJ2-3; D unclear. The CDR3 is made up of 15 amino acids. V lost 3 bases, J lost 5 bases, and 15 bases lay in between. The CDR3 bases are TGTGCCAGCAGTTTGGGCGTTAACCCGGGAGATACGCAGTATTTT. Residues: CASSLGVNPGDTQYF.

There are a few counts of this clonotype. The chain is built from TRBV10-3 and TRBJ2-1; D ambiguous. The CDR3 runs 14 residues. The V end was cut by 3 bases, the J end by 7 bases, with 13 bases between. Germline V gene data show CDR1 as ENHRY and CDR2 as SYGVKD. The CDR3, as DNA: TGTGCCATCAGTGACGGGCAGGTCACGAATGAGCAGTTCTTC. It specifies CAISDGQVTNEQFF.

This clonotype has more than one count but fewer than ten. The gene calls are TRBV24-1 and TRBJ2-1; the D gene is possibly TRBD1 (6 bases). V lost 2 bases and J lost 8, with 12 bases in between. From germline, CDR1 is KGHDR and CDR2 SFDVKD. CDR3 length: 14 residues. CDR3 protein: CATSDSDSLDEQFF. As DNA, the CDR3 is TGTGCCACCAGTGATTCGGACAGTCTTGATGAGCAGTTCTTC.

This clonotype turned up a few times. The chain is built from TRBV5-1 and TRBJ2-7, with TRBD2 matching 11 bases. The CDR3 consists of 16 residues. The germline CDR1 and CDR2 sequences are SGHRS and YFSETQ. Germline trimming cut 5 bases from V and 6 bases from J; bases unmatched to any gene: 13. The CDR3 loop is CASSSTVAGGALEQYF. In DNA, the CDR3 is TGCGCCAGCAGTTCAACTGTAGCGGGGGGGGCCCTCGAGCAGTACTTC.

The V call is TRBV4-1, the J call TRBJ1-2; tentatively, D is TRBD1 (5 bases). Per the germline V gene, CDR1 is MGHRA and CDR2 is YSYEKL. V gave up 3 bases and J gave up 4 bases, with 15 bases separating them. This CDR3 is built from 15 residues. This CDR3 reads CASSHIISGAYGYTF. The DNA of the CDR3 is TGCGCCAGCAGCCATATAATATCTGGGGCCTATGGCTACACCTTC.

This clonotype was picked up a small number of times. The chain joins TRBV5-6 to TRBJ2-7, with 7 nucleotides matching TRBD1. This CDR3 has 15 amino acids. Germline CDR1 and CDR2: SGHDT and YYEEEE. The V and J ends lost 4 bases and 3 bases, in that order; junction bases with no gene match: 10. The CDR3 region is CASSPEQGNFYEQYF. CDR3 DNA: TGTGCCAGCAGCCCGGAACAGGGGAATTTCTACGAGCAGTACTTC.